Sequencing of this T cell receptor (beta chain) was carried out in a study of blood T cell repertoires in COVID-19. Here immunoSEQ multiplex PCR was the method, and the copy in TCRdb shows in-frame clones only, minus some. Of about 240,000 clones listed, roughly 80% are singletons. CDR1 is SNHLY, CDR2 FYNNEI, per germline. The CDR3 is 12 residues long. V was shortened by 8 bases and J by 6 bases, with 13 bases between the two germline ends. The sequence was obtained from a woman between 70 and 85 years old with acute or convalescent COVID-19. The sample taken for sequencing was peripheral blood. The chain combines TRBV2 with TRBJ1-2; D gene ambiguous. The CDR3 here is CASYAGMDGYTF. In DNA form, the CDR3 reads TGTGCCAGCTACGCCGGGATGGATGGCTACACCTTC. The full variable domain, in which reference TRBV2 and TRBJ1-2 provide the parts outside the CDR3, is EPEVTQTPSHQVTQMGQEVILRCVPISNHLYFYWYRQILGQKVEFLVSFYNNEISEKSEIFDDQFSVERPDGSNFTLKIRSTKLEDSAMYFCASYAGMDGYTFGSGTRLTVV.